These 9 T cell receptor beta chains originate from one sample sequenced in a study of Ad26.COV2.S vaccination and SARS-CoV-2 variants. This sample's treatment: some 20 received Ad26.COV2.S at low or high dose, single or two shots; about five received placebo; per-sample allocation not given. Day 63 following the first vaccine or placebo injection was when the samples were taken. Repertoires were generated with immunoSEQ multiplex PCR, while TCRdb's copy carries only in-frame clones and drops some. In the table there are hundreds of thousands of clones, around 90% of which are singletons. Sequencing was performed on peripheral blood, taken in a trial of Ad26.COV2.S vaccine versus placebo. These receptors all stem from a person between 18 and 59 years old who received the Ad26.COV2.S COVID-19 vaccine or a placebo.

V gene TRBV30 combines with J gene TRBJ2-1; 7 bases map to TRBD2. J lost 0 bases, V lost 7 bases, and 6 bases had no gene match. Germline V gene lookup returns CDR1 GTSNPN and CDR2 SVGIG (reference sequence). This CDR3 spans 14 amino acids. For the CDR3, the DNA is TGTGCCTACACAGCGGGGAGCTCCTACAATGAGCAGTTCTTC. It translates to CAYTAGSSYNEQFF. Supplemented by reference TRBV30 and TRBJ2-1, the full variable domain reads SQTIHQWPATLVQPVGSPLSLECTVEGTSNPNLYWYRQAAGRGLQLLFYSVGIGQISSEVPQNLSASRPQDRQFILSSKKLLLSDSGFYLCAYTAGSSYNEQFFGPGTRLTVL.

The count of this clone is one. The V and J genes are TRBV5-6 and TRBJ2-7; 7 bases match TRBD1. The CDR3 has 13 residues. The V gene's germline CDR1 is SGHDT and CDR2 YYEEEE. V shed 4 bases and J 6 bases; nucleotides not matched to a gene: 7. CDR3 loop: CASSPGTESEQYF. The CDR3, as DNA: TGTGCCAGCAGCCCTGGGACAGAAAGCGAGCAGTACTTC.

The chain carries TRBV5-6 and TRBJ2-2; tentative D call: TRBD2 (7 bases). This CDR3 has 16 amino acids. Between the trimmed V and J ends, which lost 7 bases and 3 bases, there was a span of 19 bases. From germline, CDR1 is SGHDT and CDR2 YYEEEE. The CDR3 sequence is CASRWEGGVDTGELFF. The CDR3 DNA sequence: TGTGCCAGCCGCTGGGAGGGGGGCGTTGACACCGGGGAGCTGTTTTTT.

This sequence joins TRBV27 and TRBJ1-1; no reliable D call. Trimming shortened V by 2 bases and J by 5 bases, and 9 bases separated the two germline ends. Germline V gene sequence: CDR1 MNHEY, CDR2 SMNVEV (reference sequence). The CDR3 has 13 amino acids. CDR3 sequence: CASSLGMETEAFF. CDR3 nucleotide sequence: TGTGCCAGCAGTTTAGGGATGGAGACTGAAGCTTTCTTT.

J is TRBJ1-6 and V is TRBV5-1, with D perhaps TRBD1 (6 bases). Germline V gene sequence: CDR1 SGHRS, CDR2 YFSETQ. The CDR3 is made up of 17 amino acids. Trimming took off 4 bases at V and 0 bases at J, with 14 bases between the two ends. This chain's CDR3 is CASSRTDRSSYNSPLHF. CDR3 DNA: TGCGCCAGCAGCCGAACAGACAGGAGCTCCTATAATTCACCCCTCCACTTT.

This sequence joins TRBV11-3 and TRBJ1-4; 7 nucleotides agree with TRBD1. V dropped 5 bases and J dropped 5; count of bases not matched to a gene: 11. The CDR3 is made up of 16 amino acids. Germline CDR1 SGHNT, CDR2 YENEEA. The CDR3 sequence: CASSARGQDPNEKLFF. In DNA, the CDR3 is TGTGCCAGCAGCGCCCGTGGACAGGACCCAAATGAAAAACTGTTTTTT. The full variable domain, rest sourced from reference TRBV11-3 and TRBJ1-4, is EAGVVQSPRYKIIEKKQPVAFWCNPISGHNTLYWYLQNLGQGPELLIRYENEEAVDDSQLPKDRFSAERLKGVDSTLKIQPAELGDSAVYLCASSARGQDPNEKLFFGSGTQLSVL.

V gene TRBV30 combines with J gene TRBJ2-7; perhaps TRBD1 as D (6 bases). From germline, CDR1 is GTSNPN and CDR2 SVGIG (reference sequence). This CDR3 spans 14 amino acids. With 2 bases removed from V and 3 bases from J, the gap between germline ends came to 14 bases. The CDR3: CAWSKGESGYEQYF. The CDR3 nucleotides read TGTGCCTGGAGTAAGGGGGAGTCTGGCTACGAGCAGTACTTC.

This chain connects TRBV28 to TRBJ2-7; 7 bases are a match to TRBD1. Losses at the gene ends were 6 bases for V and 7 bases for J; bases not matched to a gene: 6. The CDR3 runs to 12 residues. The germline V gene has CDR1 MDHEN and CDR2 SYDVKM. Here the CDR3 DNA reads TGTGCCAGCAGACTTCCCAGGGGGGAGCAGTACTTC. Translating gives CASRLPRGEQYF.

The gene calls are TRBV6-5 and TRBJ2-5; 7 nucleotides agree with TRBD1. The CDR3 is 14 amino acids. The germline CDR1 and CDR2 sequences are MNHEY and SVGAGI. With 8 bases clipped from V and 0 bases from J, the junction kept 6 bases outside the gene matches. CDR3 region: CASGSGGYQETQYF. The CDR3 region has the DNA TGTGCCAGCGGCTCAGGGGGTTACCAAGAGACCCAGTACTTC.